This T cell receptor (beta chain) was observed in a study of T cell responses to AZD1222 COVID-19 vaccine. Study-level points and caveats: Two doses of AZD1222 preceded a rise in Spike-specific TCR breadth and depth.

This CDR3 is built from 13 residues. Germline V gene data show CDR1 as GTSNPN and CDR2 as SVGIG (reference sequence). V was cut by 2 bases and J by 6 bases, with 11 bases left in between. Second-dose timings of about 4 or about 12 weeks were pooled. The protocol was immunoSEQ multiplex PCR, while the TCRdb copy is restricted to in-frame clones and leaves out a portion. The profile shows 250,000 to 300,000 clones, about 94% of them singletons. With respect to this clone: The antigen is unknown.

This sequence originates from an adult who received the AZD1222 COVID-19 vaccine. Specimen: peripheral blood, collected 28 days after the second AZD1222 dose. V is TRBV30 and J is TRBJ1-5; weak D call: TRBD1 (6 bases). CDR3 nucleotide sequence: TGTGCCTGGAGTCGTGGGGGGCTTCAGCCCCAGCATTTT. It specifies CAWSRGGLQPQHF.